This entry concerns a single T cell receptor beta chain. What this receptor recognizes is not known. It has no much larger one-base neighbor in the sample; base qualities were not kept. This specimen belongs to a study of shared clonotypes between healthy human individuals (dated by TCRdb to 2019 to 2021). Broadly, across the study: The cohort included a few men and a couple of women between 18 and 49 years of age. For each donor, CD4 naive and CD4 memory were each run on three plates, CD8 naive on two plates, and CD8 memory on one plate. To estimate repertoire size and how much clonotype sharing occurs between individuals, the study deeply sequenced the blood TCR repertoires of 5 or 6 healthy adults. Different laboratories and diverse techniques were used to prepare libraries and sequence TCR repertoires, to increase sequencing depth and limit assay-specific biases. Leukapheresis yielded between about 0.94 and 10 billion PBMCs per donor.

Using the deep immunoSEQ assay, multiplex PCR amplified TCR CDR3 regions from genomic DNA. Extracted genomic DNA from each cell subset was distributed evenly across all wells of several immunoSEQ 96-well plates, and each plate was treated as a replicate. For sorted subsets, about 220 ng of genomic DNA, equivalent to 25,000 to 35,000 T cell genomes, went into each replicate PCR. Purified libraries were measured with a Qubit 3.0 fluorometer, size-checked on a Bioanalyzer 2100, and measured again with the KAPA Library Quantification kit. Every immunoSEQ 96-well plate was sequenced on a dedicated single-read 150-cycle Illumina NextSeq 550 flow cell. As for the authors' bioinformatics: Because the immunoSEQ output included only junctional sequences and no quality scores, the filtering could not be the same as the filtering used for full-length reads. To assign V/J genes and CDR3, sequences were annotated against IMGT germline references using PyIR, a Python wrapper for IgBLAST v1.9. Reads were removed for weak V/J assignments (E-value above 1e-6), missing CDR3, stop codons, out-of-frame junctions, or ambiguous translated residues. V3J clonotypes were defined by identical inferred V gene, J gene, and CDR3 amino acid sequence. To compute the percentage overlap between repertoires, the number of shared unique clonotypes was divided by the size of the smaller repertoire. Three approaches were used to assess repertoire richness: RTK rarefaction, the Chao1 estimator, and Recon v2.1 estimates of unobserved clonotypes. For all TCRbeta clonotypes obtained by the gDNA method from a few donors, generation probabilities were computed with OLGA. Sourced from immuneACCESS, this table was stored by TCRdb with only in-frame sequences that have V and J called. A share of the clones is absent; for the studies checked, an unresolved V gene accounts for under half, and the remainder has no known explanation. That table gives V, J and clone size, and the DNA gave D and trimming. This sample comprises around 2.3 million clones, about 94% of them detected only once. The top ten clonotypes cover approximately 0.13% of the sample.

From V the trimming removes 0 bases and from J it removes 6 bases, while the gene matches leave 8 bases of the junction unaccounted for. Via the germline V gene, CDR1 is MNHNS and CDR2 SASEGT. The CDR3 spans 17 residues, from the cysteine through the phenylalanine. Only CDR3 DNA remains: 51 bases, in frame from the first base. Results the study describes overall, beyond this receptor: Compared with non-shared clonotypes, the clonotypes found in all four sorted-subset donors had higher generation probabilities. Because the study included a small number of donors, the genetic and exposure-history diversity represented was limited. Pairwise subsampling indicated that sequencing depth was expected to affect the degree of clonotype sharing among donors. Sampling was restricted to blood, and TCR repertoires in tissues likely differ from the TCR repertoires found in blood. Roughly 5% of naive CD4, around 4% of naive CD8, around 2.3% of memory CD4, and approximately 0.4% of memory CD8 clonotypes were shared across four donors. Incomplete sequencing was indicated by rarefaction of sorted-subset datasets, despite the large sequencing depth. Estimated clonotype richness was generally larger for naive than for memory subsets.

The donors were healthy, HIV-negative adults who had no recently reported acute infections or vaccinations. Only Caucasian adults living in Nashville, Tennessee, USA were represented among the donors. CD4+ T cells were enriched by magnetic negative selection; naive cells were then positively selected on CD45RA, and the negative fraction formed the memory subset. Blood was collected by leukapheresis, and PBMCs were isolated by Ficoll-Histopaque density gradient centrifugation and then cryopreserved in liquid nitrogen vapor phase. Analytical flow cytometry was used to check the purity and quantity of every magnetically sorted T cell population. Each sorted fraction had its genomic DNA isolated and then quantified by UV absorbance on a Nanodrop 2000c.

This TCR derives from a man aged 18-30 years in good health. The chain joins TRBV6-1 to TRBJ1-4, with 9 middle bases fitting TRBD1. Specimen: naive CD4+ T cells sorted from blood. The cell subset or site label of this sample denotes: CD45RA+ positively selected. CDR3 region: CASSEAGQGAPDEKLFF. The nucleotide sequence reads TGTGCCAGCAGTGAAGCGGGACAGGGCGCACCCGATGAAAAACTGTTTTTT.